The next 14 T cell receptor beta chains were all read from a single sample in a study of identical twins. TCRdb processed the 5' RACE reads anew with MiXCR; each CDR3 protein has one entry. The table lists approximately 500,000 distinct CDR3 sequences, approximately 24% of them singletons. This sample was also put to use in a study of T cells expressing NK-cell markers.

Sequenced sample: CD4+ T cells sorted from blood. The receptors derive from a young woman in good health.

This clonotype showed up many times. V and J are TRBV6-1 and TRBJ2-3; 7 bases line up with TRBD1. Germline V gene sequence: CDR1 MNHNS, CDR2 SASEGT. V shed 6 bases, J shed 0 bases, and the junction held 6 bases outside the gene matches. CDR3 size: 15 residues. CDR3 in amino acids: CASRPTGASTDTQYF. DNA of the CDR3: TGTGCCAGCAGGCCAACAGGGGCAAGCACAGATACGCAGTATTTT.

In its sample, this clonotype was seen a few times. The chain couples TRBV3-1 to TRBJ2-5; D is undetermined. This CDR3 contains 14 residues. The V gene's germline CDR1 is LGHDT and CDR2 YNNKEL (reference sequence). Trimming removed 1 base at V and 1 base at J, with 7 bases between. CDR3 sequence: CASSQVVIQETQYF. The CDR3, as DNA: TGTGCCAGCAGCCAAGTCGTGATCCAAGAGACCCAGTACTTC.

V is TRBV7-3 and J is TRBJ2-3; D not certain. Germline CDR1 and CDR2: SGHTA and FQGTGA. The CDR3 is made up of 13 amino acids. V dropped 3 bases and J dropped 7 bases, with 11 bases sitting between them. CDR3 sequence reads: CASSFDPENTQYF. The CDR3 DNA is TGTGCCAGCAGCTTTGATCCCGAGAATACGCAGTATTTT.

This chain connects TRBV7-6 to TRBJ2-7, with 7 bases that match TRBD2. Per the germline V gene, CDR1 is SGHVS and CDR2 is FNYEAQ. Trimming removed 5 bases from V and 1 base from J; junction bases left unmatched: 14. The CDR3 contains 17 residues. This CDR3 is CASSRTGGGDVSYEQYF. The DNA of the CDR3 is TGTGCCAGCAGCCGGACCGGGGGAGGGGACGTTTCCTACGAGCAGTACTTC.

The chain couples TRBV10-3 to TRBJ2-2, with 7 positions matching TRBD2. Germline V gives CDR1 ENHRY, CDR2 SYGVKD. The CDR3 contains 16 residues. The J segment lost 2 bases and the V segment lost 0 bases, leaving 3 bases of the junction unmatched. The CDR3 nucleotides read TGTGCCATCAGTGAGTCTGGCGGGGGAAACACCGGGGAGCTGTTTTTT. Translated: CAISESGGGNTGELFF.

The chain carries TRBV11-2 and TRBJ1-4; no clear D. The end of the DNA is better explained by TRBJ2-2, so the J call may be wrong. Germline V lookup: CDR1 SGHAT, CDR2 FQNNGV. The CDR3 sequence is 14 residues long. CDR3 sequence: CASSLTPEVGELFF. The CDR3 DNA is TGTGCCAGCAGCTTGACCCCAGAGGTCGGGGAGCTGTTTTTT.

V gene TRBV20-1 combines with J gene TRBJ1-4; TRBD1 is a possible D gene (5 bases). CDR1 is DFQATT, CDR2 SNEGSKA, per germline (reference sequence). CDR3 size: 14 residues. Deletions cut 6 bases from V and 0 bases from J, with 11 bases between. The CDR3 DNA sequence: TGCAGTGCCATTGGGGGTACAACTAATGAAAAACTGTTTTTT. Translating gives CSAIGGTTNEKLFF.

This clonotype was seen a few times. The genes are TRBV7-9 and TRBJ2-6, with D perhaps TRBD1 or TRBD2 (5 bases each). The CDR3 has 17 amino acids. Trimming left V 5 bases short and J 0 bases short, with 14 bases between. Germline assignment: CDR1 SEHNR and CDR2 FQNEAQ (reference sequence). As DNA, the CDR3 is TGTGCCAGCAGCGCCCCGGGGCTGAGCTCTGGGGCCAACGTCCTGACTTTC. Translating it yields CASSAPGLSSGANVLTF.

The rearrangement joins TRBV10-2 to TRBJ2-5; D possibly corresponds to TRBD1 (6 bases). In germline, CDR1 is WSHSY, CDR2 SAAADI. The CDR3 has 16 residues. Deletions cut 6 bases from V and 5 bases from J, with 22 bases between. CDR3 nucleotides: TGCGCCAGCAGAAGCGACTACTCCGCAAGGGGGGAGACCCAGTACTTC. It encodes CASRSDYSARGETQYF.

The table lists this clonotype with a few counts. V usage is TRBV10-3 and J usage is TRBJ2-1, with a weak D call TRBD1 (6 bases). V was shortened by 3 bases and J by 4 bases, with 13 bases between the two germline ends. The germline CDR1 and CDR2 sequences are ENHRY and SYGVKD. The length of the CDR3 is 15 residues. The DNA for the CDR3 is TGTGCCATCAGTGATGGACAGATTGGGTACAATGAGCAGTTCTTC. This codes for CAISDGQIGYNEQFF.

The rearrangement links TRBV2 to TRBJ1-2, with a weak D call TRBD1 (6 bases). Germline CDR1 is SNHLY and CDR2 is FYNNEI. The CDR3 loop spans 15 amino acids. Trimming shortened V by 6 bases and J by 4 bases, and 18 bases separated the two germline ends. The CDR3 coding sequence is TGTGCCAGCAGAGGGGGTAGACGACCTGTCTATGGCTACACCTTC. As protein: CASRGGRRPVYGYTF. The variable domain in full, completed from reference TRBV2 and TRBJ1-2, reads EPEVTQTPSHQVTQMGQEVILRCVPISNHLYFYWYRQILGQKVEFLVSFYNNEISEKSEIFDDQFSVERPDGSNFTLKIRSTKLEDSAMYFCASRGGRRPVYGYTFGSGTRLTVV.

The chain is built from TRBV12-5 and TRBJ2-2; D unclear. The CDR3 extends over 11 amino acids. CDR1 and CDR2 (germline): LGHNT, FRNRAP. With 3 bases removed from V and 4 bases from J, the gap between germline ends came to 0 bases. DNA of the CDR3: TGTGCTAGTGGTTTCACCGGGGAGCTGTTTTTT. This codes for CASGFTGELFF.

The chain employs TRBV7-8 and TRBJ2-2; D unresolved. Trimming cost V 1 base and J 7 bases, with 10 bases left between them. The length of the CDR3 is 14 residues. Germline V gene sequence: CDR1 SGHVS, CDR2 FQNEAQ. As DNA, the CDR3 is TGTGCCAGCAGCTTAGTTAGATATGGCGGGGAGCTGTTTTTT. It encodes CASSLVRYGGELFF.

V gene TRBV12-3 or TRBV12-4 combines with J gene TRBJ1-3; tentative D call: TRBD1 (5 bases). The V and J ends lost 2 bases and 7 bases respectively, with 12 bases between them. The CDR3 extends over 14 amino acids. Here the CDR3 reads CASSLRGRGNTIYF. CDR3 DNA sequence: TGTGCCAGCAGTTTAAGGGGCCGTGGTAACACCATATATTTT.